This T cell receptor (beta chain) is from a study of blood T cell repertoires in COVID-19 (dated by TCRdb to the early 2020s). For the study in its entirety: Collaborator samples came from the United States, Italy and Spain and covered acute and convalescent phases of COVID-19. A freely available public database, intended as a resource for researchers studying the immune response to SARS-CoV-2, is where the repertoires were released. Deeply sampled blood TCRbeta repertoires from subjects exposed to, actively infected with, or recovered from COVID-19 were included in the dataset. The prospective study material was composed of cDNA or gDNA derived from T cells, B-cell-depleted T cells, or PBMCs. A de-identified subject ID, COVID-19 status, age in years and sex were almost always included in the sample metadata. Samples were obtained from the ongoing ImmuneRACE study (first 160 participants) and from roughly 1,300 subjects provided by 6 global collaborators. Where available, HLA class I and class II types were obtained from metadata supplied by the sample provider rather than from assay-based typing.

Paper-wide results and their limitations: How much clinical and demographic metadata was included differed by source and by participant, and the metadata was provided uncurated.

Whole blood was collected in K2EDTA tubes by collaborating institutions according to the institutions' own protocols. For TCRbeta analysis, collaborator samples were shipped as frozen whole blood, as isolated PBMCs, or as DNA extracted from either sample type. Concerning this clone itself: Its antigen is still unknown. No qualities accompany the bases; no much larger clone lies one base away.

The immunoSEQ Assay, a bias-controlled multiplex PCR, was used to amplify TCRbeta CDR3 regions from genomic DNA. The published analysis was carried out like this. Nucleated cell counts per sample were estimated from amplification of reference gene primers within the assay. Sequence reads were collapsed and filtered to measure the absolute abundance of every unique TCRbeta CDR3 rearrangement. Productive Simpson clonality was computed per sample as the square root of Simpson's diversity index over productive rearrangements. TCRdb took this table from immuneACCESS and kept in-frame rearrangements with V and J called. Such tables lack part of the clones; where checked against another copy, unresolved V genes explain under half of the gap, and the rest is unexplained. The DNA was the basis for D and trimming; V, J and clone size are from that table. In all, the sample holds fewer than 250,000 clones, and about 83% of those were seen once. Roughly 5% of the sample goes to the ten largest clones.

CDR1 and CDR2 (SGHNT, YYREEE) derive from the germline V gene (reference sequence). The CDR3, cysteine through phenylalanine, is 15 amino acids long. The DNA shown is the 45-base CDR3, in frame from base 1. Trimming takes 4 bases off V and 5 bases off J; junction bases not matched to a gene: 7. This clonotype was sampled from a human donor in a cohort sampled during active COVID-19. Recombination linked TRBV5-4 to TRBJ2-4, with TRBD1 identical over 9 junction bases. The sample consisted of peripheral blood. The CDR3: CASSKMGQGENIQYF. DNA sequence: TGTGCCAGCAGCAAAATGGGACAGGGCGAAAACATTCAGTACTTC.